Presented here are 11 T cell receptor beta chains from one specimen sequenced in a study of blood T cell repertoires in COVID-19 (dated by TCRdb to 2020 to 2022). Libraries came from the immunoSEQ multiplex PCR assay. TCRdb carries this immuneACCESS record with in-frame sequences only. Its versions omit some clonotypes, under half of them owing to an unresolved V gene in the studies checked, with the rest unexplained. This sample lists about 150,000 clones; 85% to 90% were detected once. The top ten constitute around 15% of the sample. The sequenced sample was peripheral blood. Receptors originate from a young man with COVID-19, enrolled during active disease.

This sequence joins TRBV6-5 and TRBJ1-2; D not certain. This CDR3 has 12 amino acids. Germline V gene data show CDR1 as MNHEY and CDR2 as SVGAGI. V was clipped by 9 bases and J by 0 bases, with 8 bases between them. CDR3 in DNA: TGTGCCAGTTCTCGAGCTAACTATGGCTACACCTTC. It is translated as CASSRANYGYTF.

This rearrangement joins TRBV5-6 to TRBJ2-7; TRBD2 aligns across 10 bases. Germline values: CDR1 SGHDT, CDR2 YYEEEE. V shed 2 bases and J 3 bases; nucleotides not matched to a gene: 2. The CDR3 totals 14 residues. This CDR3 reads CASSLGLAVYEQYF. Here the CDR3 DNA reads TGTGCCAGCAGCTTAGGACTAGCGGTCTACGAGCAGTACTTC.

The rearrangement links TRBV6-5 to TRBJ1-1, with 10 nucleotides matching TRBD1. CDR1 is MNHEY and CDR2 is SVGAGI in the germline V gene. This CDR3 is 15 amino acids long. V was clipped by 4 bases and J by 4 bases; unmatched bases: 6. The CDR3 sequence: CASSFSGTGVTEAFF. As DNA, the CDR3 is TGTGCCAGCAGTTTCTCCGGGACAGGGGTCACTGAAGCTTTCTTT.

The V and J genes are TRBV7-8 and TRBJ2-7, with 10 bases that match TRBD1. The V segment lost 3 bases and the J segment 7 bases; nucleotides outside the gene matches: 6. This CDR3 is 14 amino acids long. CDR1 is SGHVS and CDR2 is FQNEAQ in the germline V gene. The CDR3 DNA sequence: TGTGCCAGCAGCTTTCGACAGGGGGCCGGGGAGCAGTACTTC. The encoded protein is CASSFRQGAGEQYF.

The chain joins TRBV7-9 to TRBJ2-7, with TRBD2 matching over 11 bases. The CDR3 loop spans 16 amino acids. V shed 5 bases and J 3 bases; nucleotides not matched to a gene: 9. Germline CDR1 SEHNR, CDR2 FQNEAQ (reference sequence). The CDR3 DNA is TGTGCCAGCAGCAGCCAGACTAGCGGGACTCTCTACGAGCAGTACTTC. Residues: CASSSQTSGTLYEQYF.

CDR3 sequence (DNA): TGTGCCAGCAGCCCTGGCTGGAGGGTTATTGGTGCCGAGCAGTACTTC. Its protein product is CASSPGWRVIGAEQYF. J is TRBJ2-7 and V is TRBV11-2; tentatively, D is TRBD2 (6 bases). Germline V CDR1 and CDR2: SGHAT, FQNNGV. V gave up 5 bases and J gave up 6 bases, with 23 bases separating them. The CDR3 extends over 16 amino acids.

Here the CDR3 DNA reads TGTGCCAGCAGCTTAGGACAGGGCAATGGCTACACCTTC. Protein: CASSLGQGNGYTF. The gene calls are TRBV7-8 and TRBJ1-2, with TRBD1 matching 7 bases. V lost 1 base to trimming and J lost 6 bases; unmatched junction nucleotides: 2. The CDR3 loop spans 13 amino acids. Germline CDR1 reads SGHVS; CDR2 reads FQNEAQ.

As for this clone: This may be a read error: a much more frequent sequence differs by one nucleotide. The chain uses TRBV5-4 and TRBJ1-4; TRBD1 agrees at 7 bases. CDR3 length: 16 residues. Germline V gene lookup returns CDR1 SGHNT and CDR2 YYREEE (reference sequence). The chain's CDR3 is CASSLGGRQGEKKLLF. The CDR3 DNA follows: TGTGCCAGCAGCTTGGGGGGCCGACAGGGAGAGAAAAAACTGCTTTTT.

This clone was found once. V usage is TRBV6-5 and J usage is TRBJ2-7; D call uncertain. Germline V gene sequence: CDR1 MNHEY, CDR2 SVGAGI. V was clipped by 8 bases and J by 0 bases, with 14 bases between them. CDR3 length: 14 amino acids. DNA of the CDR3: TGTGCCAGCGATCTCGCGTCTGCCTCCTACGAGCAGTACTTC. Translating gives CASDLASASYEQYF.

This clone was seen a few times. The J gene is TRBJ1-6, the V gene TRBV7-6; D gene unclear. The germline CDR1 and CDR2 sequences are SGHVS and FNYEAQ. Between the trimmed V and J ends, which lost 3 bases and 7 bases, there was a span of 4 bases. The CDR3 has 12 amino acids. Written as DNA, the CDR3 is TGTGCCAGCAGCTTGAGAAATTCACCCCTCCACTTT. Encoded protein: CASSLRNSPLHF.

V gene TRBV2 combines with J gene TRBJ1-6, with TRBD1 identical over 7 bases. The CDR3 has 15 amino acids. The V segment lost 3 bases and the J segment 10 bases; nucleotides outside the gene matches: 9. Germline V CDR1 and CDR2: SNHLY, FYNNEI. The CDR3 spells CASSERQGESSPLHF. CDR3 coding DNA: TGTGCCAGCAGTGAGCGACAGGGTGAAAGCTCACCCCTCCACTTT.